Listed here are 12 T cell receptor beta chains from one sample, sequenced in a study of T cell repertoires in cytomegalovirus infection. Via MiXCR, TCRdb re-called the reads, giving one row per CDR3 protein. The profile shows around 190,000 distinct CDR3 sequences, approximately 14% of them singletons. Sequenced material: PBMCs. The source is a human donor in good health (CMV status not recorded). Some clones in this sample may be carry-over from other donors' samples.

This clonotype came up a few times. The rearrangement uses TRBV3-1 and TRBJ1-4; no clear D. Trimming shortened V by 3 bases and J by 7 bases, and 9 bases separated the two germline ends. Looked up from germline, CDR1 is LGHDT and CDR2 is YNNKEL (reference sequence). There are 13 residues in the CDR3. CDR3 region: CASSHLTGEKLFF. Written as DNA, the CDR3 is TGTGCCAGCAGCCATCTTACTGGTGAAAAACTGTTTTTT. Drawing the rest from reference TRBV3-1 and TRBJ1-4, the complete variable domain is DTAVSQTPKYLVTQMGNDKSIKCEQNLGHDTMYWYKQDSKKFLKIMFSYNNKELIINETVPNRFSPKSPDKAHLNLHINSLELGDSAVYFCASSHLTGEKLFFGSGTQLSVL.

As for this clonotype: A read error may explain this, as a much larger clone is one base away. The genes are TRBV12-3 or TRBV12-4 and TRBJ1-3; a weak D match, TRBD1 (5 bases). The CDR3 has 16 residues. CDR3 residues: CANSFQGTSSGNTIYF. The CDR3 DNA is TGTGCCAACAGTTTTCAGGGAACAAGCTCTGGAAACACCATATATTTT.

This clonotype came up a few times. The CDR3 loop is CSGLGQGFYNEQFF. The CDR3 coding sequence is TGCAGCGGGTTGGGACAGGGGTTTTACAATGAGCAGTTCTTC. This rearrangement joins TRBV29-1 to TRBJ2-1, with TRBD1 identical over 10 bases. Unmatched junction bases numbered 7, after V lost 7 bases and J lost 4 bases. The CDR3 totals 14 residues. In germline, CDR1 is SQVTM, CDR2 ANQGSEA.

This clonotype has a count of ten or more. This chain links TRBV7-2 with TRBJ1-5; 8 bases fit TRBD1. The J segment lost 3 bases and the V segment lost 5 bases, leaving 3 bases of the junction unmatched. This CDR3 has 14 amino acids. Germline loops: CDR1 SGHTA, CDR2 FQGNSA. In nucleotides, the CDR3 is TGTGCCAGCAGCCGGACAGGGATCAATCAGCCCCAGCATTTT. This encodes CASSRTGINQPQHF.

The gene calls are TRBV9 and TRBJ2-7; D call uncertain. V lost 2 bases, J lost 0 bases, and 15 bases lay in between. CDR3 length: 16 amino acids. Germline V lookup: CDR1 SGDLS, CDR2 YYNGEE. The CDR3, as DNA: TGTGCCAGCAGCGTTTCCCCAGACTTATCCTCCTACGAGCAGTACTTC. Translation gives CASSVSPDLSSYEQYF.

Ten or more counts support this clonotype. The V gene is TRBV7-8, the J gene TRBJ1-5; D not certain. Germline V lookup: CDR1 SGHVS, CDR2 FQNEAQ. Trimming cost V 1 base and J 4 bases, with 8 bases left between them. The CDR3 is 14 amino acids. CDR3 DNA: TGTGCCAGCAGCTTAGTAGGGTGGAATCAGCCCCAGCATTTT. Amino acid sequence: CASSLVGWNQPQHF.

The chain carries TRBV4-2 and TRBJ2-7, with TRBD2 identical over 10 bases. V trimming: 0 bases; J trimming: 2 bases; junction bases outside the gene matches: 16. This CDR3 comprises 20 residues. Germline-derived CDR1 and CDR2 are LGHNA and YNFKEQ. CDR3 amino acids: CASSQDLSSGSTRVAYEQYF. CDR3 nucleotide sequence: TGTGCCAGCAGCCAAGATCTGTCTAGCGGGAGCACTAGGGTTGCCTACGAGCAGTACTTC.

This clonotype was picked up many times. The chain recombines TRBV7-6 with TRBJ2-7, with 8 positions matching TRBD1. CDR3 length equals 15 residues. Germline assignment: CDR1 SGHVS and CDR2 FNYEAQ. The V gene end was trimmed by 1 base and the J gene end by 2 bases; junction bases not matched to a gene: 4. CDR3 in amino acids: CASSLGQGATYEQYF. The CDR3 region has the DNA TGTGCCAGCAGCTTAGGTCAGGGGGCAACCTACGAGCAGTACTTC.

The table lists this clonotype with many counts. The chain combines TRBV6-2 or TRBV6-3 with TRBJ2-7; weak D call: TRBD2 (5 bases). V was shortened by 0 bases and J by 7 bases, with 19 bases between the two germline ends. In germline, CDR1 is MNHEY, CDR2 SVGEGT. The CDR3 has 16 amino acids. The CDR3 DNA follows: TGTGCCAGCAGTTACTCGAAGGGTCCCAGGACGGGGGAGCAGTACTTC. As protein: CASSYSKGPRTGEQYF.

The sample holds many counts of this clonotype. A read error is likely, as this CDR3 ends without the conserved phenylalanine or tryptophan. Because the CDR3's place on the DNA is in doubt, the DNA is left out and the CDR3 is given as listed by TCRdb. The chain links TRBV28 to TRBJ1-1. Germline CDR1 and CDR2: MDHEN and SYDVKM. The CDR3 is 12 amino acids in total, end residues counted. CDR3: CASSRAGGMGAE.

Ten or more counts support this clonotype. This chain uses TRBV7-2 with TRBJ2-1; D is ambiguous. Germline V gene sequence: CDR1 SGHTA, CDR2 FQGNSA. V shed 4 bases and J shed 2 bases, with 6 bases lying between them. This CDR3 spans 13 amino acids. CDR3 in DNA: TGTGCCAGCAGCTCACAAGCCTACAATGAGCAGTTCTTC. It codes for CASSSQAYNEQFF.

There are a few counts of this clonotype. V gene TRBV28 combines with J gene TRBJ1-1, with D perhaps matching TRBD1 (5 bases). In germline, CDR1 is MDHEN, CDR2 SYDVKM. The CDR3 sequence is 13 residues long. V dropped 3 bases and J dropped 4 bases, with 9 bases sitting between them. CDR3 DNA sequence: TGTGCCAGCAGTTTGGGGCTGCCCACTGAAGCTTTCTTT. It translates to CASSLGLPTEAFF.